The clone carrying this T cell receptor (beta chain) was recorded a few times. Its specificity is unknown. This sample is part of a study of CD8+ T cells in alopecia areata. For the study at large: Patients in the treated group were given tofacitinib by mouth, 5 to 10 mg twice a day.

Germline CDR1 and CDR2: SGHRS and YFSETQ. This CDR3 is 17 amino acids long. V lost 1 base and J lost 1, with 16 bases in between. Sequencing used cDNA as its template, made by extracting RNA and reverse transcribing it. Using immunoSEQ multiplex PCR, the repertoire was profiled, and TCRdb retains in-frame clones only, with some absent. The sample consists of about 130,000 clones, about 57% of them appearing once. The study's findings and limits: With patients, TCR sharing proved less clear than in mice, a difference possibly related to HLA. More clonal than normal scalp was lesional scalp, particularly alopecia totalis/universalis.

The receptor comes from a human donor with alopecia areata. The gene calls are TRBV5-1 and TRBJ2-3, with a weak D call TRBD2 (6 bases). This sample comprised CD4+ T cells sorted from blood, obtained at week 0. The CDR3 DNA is TGCGCCAGCAGCTTGATCCTCCGGGAGCTAGGCACAGATACGCAGTATTTT. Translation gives CASSLILRELGTDTQYF. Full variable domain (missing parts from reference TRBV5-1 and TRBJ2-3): KAGVTQTPRYLIKTRGQQVTLSCSPISGHRSVSWYQQTPGQGLQFLFEYFSETQRNKGNFPGRFSGRQFSNSRSEMNVSTLELGDSALYLCASSLILRELGTDTQYFGPGTRLTVL.